Each of the 32 T cell receptor beta chains below was sequenced from the same sample in a study of T cell responses to AZD1222 COVID-19 vaccine. Sequenced by immunoSEQ multiplex PCR; TCRdb stores in-frame clones only, minus some. Of about 100,000 clones in the sample, around nine tenths were seen once. The sequenced sample was peripheral blood, obtained on day 0 of AZD1222 vaccination. These receptors were obtained from an adult in good health.

The V gene is TRBV5-1, the J gene TRBJ2-1, with unresolved D. Germline values: CDR1 SGHRS, CDR2 YFSETQ. The CDR3 is made up of 15 amino acids. V dropped 0 bases and J dropped 8 bases, with 15 bases sitting between them. CDR3: CASSLERPHGDEQFF. In DNA form, the CDR3 reads TGCGCCAGCAGCTTGGAACGTCCTCATGGCGATGAGCAGTTCTTC.

The rearrangement uses TRBV4-3 and TRBJ2-2; the D gene is possibly TRBD2 (6 bases). The CDR3 runs 16 residues. CDR1 LGHNA and CDR2 YSLEER come from the germline V gene. The V end was cut by 1 base, the J end by 5 bases, with 14 bases between. CDR3 protein: CASSQGQTRGTGELFF. In DNA form, the CDR3 reads TGCGCCAGCAGCCAAGGCCAGACTAGAGGTACCGGGGAGCTGTTTTTT.

The sample holds one count of this clone. The chain combines TRBV6-5 with TRBJ1-5; D perhaps matches TRBD1 (6 bases). Trimming took 6 bases from V and 0 from J, leaving 9 bases between them. The germline V gene encodes CDR1 MNHEY and CDR2 SVGAGI. The CDR3 covers 14 residues. The CDR3 DNA follows: TGTGCCAGCAGCAGGGGTCTTAGCAATCAGCCCCAGCATTTT. Amino acids: CASSRGLSNQPQHF.

The CDR3, as DNA: TGTGCCAGCTCACCAAACGGGGGCTCCTACGAGCAGTACTTC. It specifies CASSPNGGSYEQYF. V gene TRBV18 combines with J gene TRBJ2-7; D is possibly TRBD2 (6 bases). Trimming removed 2 bases from V and 0 bases from J, with 8 bases in between. The CDR3 loop spans 14 amino acids. CDR1 and CDR2 from the germline V gene are KGHSH and LQKENI.

The rearrangement links TRBV19 to TRBJ1-3, with 11 bases matching TRBD1. After removal of 6 bases from V and 3 bases from J, the junction contained 1 base not matched to a gene. Germline V gives CDR1 LNHDA, CDR2 SQIVND (reference sequence). This CDR3 is built from 14 residues. The CDR3 reads CASRDRGLGNTIYF. CDR3 bases: TGTGCCAGTAGGGACAGGGGGCTTGGAAACACCATATATTTT.

The rearrangement joins TRBV19 to TRBJ2-7; 8 nucleotides align to TRBD1. CDR3 size: 15 residues. Trimming cost V 6 bases and J 0 bases; bases outside gene matches: 7. Per the germline V gene, CDR1 is LNHDA and CDR2 is SQIVND (reference sequence). The CDR3 protein is CASSDRGSSSYEQYF. CDR3 in DNA: TGTGCCAGTAGCGACAGGGGTTCATCCTCCTACGAGCAGTACTTC. The full variable domain, completed using reference TRBV19 and TRBJ2-7, is DGGITQSPKYLFRKEGQNVTLSCEQNLNHDAMYWYRQDPGQGLRLIYYSQIVNDFQKGDIAEGYSVSREKKESFPLTVTSAQKNPTAFYLCASSDRGSSSYEQYFGPGTRLTVT.

This chain links TRBV14 with TRBJ1-6; D gene ambiguous. This CDR3 has 14 residues. CDR1 and CDR2 (germline): SGHDN, FVKESK. The V and J ends lost 1 base and 10 bases respectively, with 11 bases between them. The CDR3 DNA follows: TGTGCCAGCAGCCAAGTGCGGGTAGAGTCACCCCTCCACTTT. This codes for CASSQVRVESPLHF.

This clone is a singleton in its sample. The chain is built from TRBV5-6 and TRBJ1-6; D remains unclear. The CDR3 consists of 13 residues. Trimming cost V 4 bases and J 10 bases, with 12 bases left between them. Looked up from germline, CDR1 is SGHDT and CDR2 is YYEEEE. CDR3 coding DNA: TGTGCCAGCAGCCCCGTTGGGAACTCACCCCTCCACTTT. Translating gives CASSPVGNSPLHF.

This clone has at least ten counts. V is TRBV11-2 and J is TRBJ2-7; D gene uncertain. The CDR3 contains 13 residues. The germline V gene has CDR1 SGHAT and CDR2 FQNNGV. Trimming removed 7 bases at V and 1 base at J, with 11 bases between. The CDR3 reads CASKGPGSYEQYF. In DNA, the CDR3 is TGTGCCAGCAAGGGCCCCGGATCCTACGAGCAGTACTTC.

This sequence joins TRBV7-8 and TRBJ1-2; D remains ambiguous. Trimming cost V 1 base and J 2 bases, with 11 bases left between them. This CDR3 has 15 residues. CDR1 SGHVS and CDR2 FQNEAQ come from the germline V gene. The DNA for the CDR3 is TGTGCCAGCAGCTTAGGAAGTCTCGAGAACTATGGCTACACCTTC. This gives the protein CASSLGSLENYGYTF. The whole variable domain, remainder taken from reference TRBV7-8 and TRBJ1-2, is GAGVSQSPRYKVAKRGQDVALRCDPISGHVSLFWYQQALGQGPEFLTYFQNEAQLDKSGLPSDRFFAERPEGSVSTLKIQRTQQEDSAVYLCASSLGSLENYGYTFGSGTRLTVV.

The chain couples TRBV7-9 to TRBJ1-1; the match to TRBD1 covers 8 bases. Germline CDR1 SEHNR, CDR2 FQNEAQ (reference sequence). The CDR3 extends over 15 amino acids. The V segment lost 5 bases and the J segment 3 bases; nucleotides outside the gene matches: 8. In DNA form, the CDR3 reads TGTGCCAGCAGCCGGGGGCAGGGGGCGGACACTGAAGCTTTCTTT. It specifies CASSRGQGADTEAFF.

Only one count was recorded for this clone. The J gene is TRBJ1-1, the V gene TRBV5-1; D uncertain. This CDR3 contains 14 residues. Germline V gene lookup returns CDR1 SGHRS and CDR2 YFSETQ. V was cut by 4 bases and J by 0 bases, with 10 bases left in between. The CDR3 sequence: CASSVAILNTEAFF. CDR3 DNA sequence: TGCGCCAGCAGCGTGGCCATCTTGAACACTGAAGCTTTCTTT.

This rearrangement joins TRBV27 to TRBJ2-3; D remains ambiguous. This CDR3 has 15 amino acids. Germline loops: CDR1 MNHEY, CDR2 SMNVEV (reference sequence). V was cut by 0 bases and J by 6 bases, with 13 bases left in between. CDR3 sequence reads: CASSLSPPGMDTQYF. The CDR3 nucleotides are TGTGCCAGCAGTTTATCCCCCCCTGGAATGGATACGCAGTATTTT.

The chain employs TRBV19 and TRBJ1-4; tentative D call: TRBD1 (5 bases). V lost 5 bases and J lost 9, with 19 bases in between. The CDR3 runs to 15 residues. The germline CDR1 and CDR2 sequences are LNHDA and SQIVND (reference sequence). CDR3 sequence reads: CASSSPQGSGKKLFF. The CDR3 DNA is TGTGCCAGTAGTTCCCCTCAGGGCAGCGGGAAAAAACTGTTTTTT.

The chain links TRBV19 to TRBJ2-7, with TRBD1 matching 7 bases. V lost 6 bases to trimming and J lost 2 bases; unmatched junction nucleotides: 10. Germline V gives CDR1 LNHDA, CDR2 SQIVND (reference sequence). The CDR3 has 15 residues. CDR3 region: CASSPGTGTAYEQYF. DNA of the CDR3: TGTGCCAGTAGCCCAGGAACCGGGACAGCCTACGAGCAGTACTTC. Supplemented by reference TRBV19 and TRBJ2-7, the full variable domain reads DGGITQSPKYLFRKEGQNVTLSCEQNLNHDAMYWYRQDPGQGLRLIYYSQIVNDFQKGDIAEGYSVSREKKESFPLTVTSAQKNPTAFYLCASSPGTGTAYEQYFGPGTRLTVT.

V and J are TRBV4-3 and TRBJ2-1; TRBD1 matches at 7 bases. With 1 base clipped from V and 2 bases from J, the junction kept 5 bases outside the gene matches. From germline, CDR1 is LGHNA and CDR2 YSLEER. CDR3 size: 16 residues. In DNA form, the CDR3 reads TGCGCCAGCAGCCAAGGACTCCAGGGGGCCTACAATGAGCAGTTCTTC. It is translated as CASSQGLQGAYNEQFF.

CDR3 residues: CSAPDRPNQFF. CDR3 coding DNA: TGCAGTGCTCCGGACAGGCCTAACCAGTTCTTC. The rearrangement uses TRBV20-1 and TRBJ2-1; 7 nucleotides match TRBD1. The CDR3 length is 11 residues. The junction had 8 bases not matched to a gene; V was cut back by 5 bases and J by 13 bases. The germline V gene has CDR1 DFQATT and CDR2 SNEGSKA (reference sequence).

The genes are TRBV11-3 and TRBJ1-2; possibly TRBD1 for D (6 bases). Germline V gives CDR1 SGHNT, CDR2 YENEEA. The CDR3 is 14 residues long. Trimming shortened V by 0 bases and J by 7 bases, and 12 bases separated the two germline ends. The CDR3 sequence is CASSLDGGKTGYTF. DNA of the CDR3: TGTGCCAGCAGCTTAGATGGGGGCAAGACTGGCTACACCTTC. The variable domain in full, completed from reference TRBV11-3 and TRBJ1-2, reads EAGVVQSPRYKIIEKKQPVAFWCNPISGHNTLYWYLQNLGQGPELLIRYENEEAVDDSQLPKDRFSAERLKGVDSTLKIQPAELGDSAVYLCASSLDGGKTGYTFGSGTRLTVV.

The CDR3 loop reads CASSQDSNQPQHF. CDR3 coding DNA: TGCGCCAGCAGCCAAGACAGTAATCAGCCCCAGCATTTT. This rearrangement joins TRBV4-1 to TRBJ1-5; no clear D gene. Germline loops: CDR1 MGHRA, CDR2 YSYEKL. The CDR3 sequence is 13 residues long. Trimming removed 0 bases at V and 4 bases at J, with 4 bases between.

The chain is built from TRBV28 and TRBJ1-5; D gene ambiguous. This CDR3 is built from 12 residues. In germline, CDR1 is MDHEN, CDR2 SYDVKM. Between the trimmed V and J ends, which lost 7 bases and 11 bases, there was a span of 15 bases. In DNA form, the CDR3 reads TGTGCCAGCACCTCGCCTTCTCCGGCCCAGCATTTT. Its translation is CASTSPSPAQHF.

This chain connects TRBV5-1 to TRBJ2-3; 7 bases agree with TRBD2. Germline assignment: CDR1 SGHRS and CDR2 YFSETQ. J was trimmed by 10 bases and V by 5 bases; bases with no gene match: 25. CDR3 length: 18 amino acids. The CDR3 here is CASRSNPPSGPSPPAQYF. The CDR3 coding sequence is TGCGCCAGCAGGTCGAACCCACCTAGCGGACCCTCCCCTCCGGCGCAGTATTTT.

This clone showed up just once. The rearrangement joins TRBV2 to TRBJ2-7, with D possibly matching TRBD2 (5 bases). The CDR3 totals 16 residues. Germline V gene lookup returns CDR1 SNHLY and CDR2 FYNNEI. The V gene lost 7 bases and the J gene lost 7 bases, with 26 bases spanning the gap. The CDR3, as DNA: TGTGCCAGCAAAAGGTCCGGGGAGCACTCAACGCAGGAGCAGTACTTC. Amino acids: CASKRSGEHSTQEQYF.

This clone has only one observation. This rearrangement joins TRBV11-2 to TRBJ2-7; D might be TRBD2 (6 bases). CDR3 length: 14 amino acids. Trimming took 5 bases from V and 4 from J, leaving 15 bases between them. Germline assignment: CDR1 SGHAT and CDR2 FQNNGV. CDR3 sequence reads: CASSTWGEEYEQYF. CDR3 nucleotides: TGTGCCAGCAGCACCTGGGGGGAGGAGTACGAGCAGTACTTC.

This chain links TRBV5-1 with TRBJ2-7; D is unresolved. CDR1 is SGHRS and CDR2 is YFSETQ in the germline V gene. The CDR3 is 12 amino acids. The V end lost 3 bases, the J end lost 2 bases, and 6 bases lay between the germline ends. CDR3 loop: CASSSTPYEQYF. In nucleotides, the CDR3 is TGCGCCAGCAGCTCAACCCCCTACGAGCAGTACTTC.

A single count supports this clone. The genes are TRBV4-2 and TRBJ2-1; D remains ambiguous. The CDR3 covers 14 residues. Looked up from germline, CDR1 is LGHNA and CDR2 is YNFKEQ. The germline V and J ends were trimmed by 8 bases and 0 bases, with 11 bases remaining between them. DNA of the CDR3: TGTGCCAGCGCCGTGGGCAGCTCCTACAATGAGCAGTTCTTC. Translating it yields CASAVGSSYNEQFF.

This sequence joins TRBV11-2 and TRBJ2-1; no definite D call. With 1 base removed from V and 10 bases from J, the gap between germline ends came to 11 bases. The CDR3 runs 13 residues. The germline V gene has CDR1 SGHAT and CDR2 FQNNGV. CDR3 loop: CASSLGLEAEQFF. The DNA for the CDR3 is TGTGCCAGCAGCTTAGGTCTAGAAGCCGAGCAGTTCTTC.

This clone is categorized as medium-sized. CDR3 coding DNA: TGTGCCGGCCACAACAGGTCCCTACCCTTGGACTATGGCTACACCTTC. It is translated as CAGHNRSLPLDYGYTF. The chain uses TRBV27 and TRBJ1-2; D is perhaps TRBD1 (5 bases). The CDR3 extends over 16 amino acids. Between the trimmed V and J ends, which lost 11 bases and 3 bases, there was a span of 25 bases. Germline V gene lookup returns CDR1 MNHEY and CDR2 SMNVEV (reference sequence).

V is TRBV24-1 and J is TRBJ1-1; D unresolved. The CDR3 totals 15 residues. V gave up 7 bases and J gave up 0 bases, with 14 bases separating them. CDR1 is KGHDR, CDR2 SFDVKD, per germline. The CDR3 bases are TGTGCCACCAGAGGTAAGCTAGAGATGAACACTGAAGCTTTCTTT. Its protein product is CATRGKLEMNTEAFF.

The CDR3 loop is CASSLSALSETQYF. CDR3 coding DNA: TGCGCCAGCAGCTTGTCAGCTTTGTCGGAGACCCAGTACTTC. The chain links TRBV5-1 to TRBJ2-5; D uncertain. V was clipped by 1 base and J by 5 bases, with 12 bases between them. The germline V gene encodes CDR1 SGHRS and CDR2 YFSETQ. There are 14 residues in the CDR3.

This clone is a singleton in its sample. The V and J genes are TRBV23-1 and TRBJ2-6; 10 bases map to TRBD1. TRBV23-1 belongs to the ORF category, with a function that is uncertain. The CDR3 is made up of 17 amino acids. J was trimmed by 3 bases and V by 5 bases; bases with no gene match: 7. The CDR3 DNA is TGCGCCAGCAGTTACCGACAGGGGGCTGGTGGGGCCAACGTCCTGACTTTC. Encoded protein: CASSYRQGAGGANVLTF.

CDR3 amino acids: CAASGQVDQPQHF. CDR3 bases: TGTGCCGCCTCGGGACAGGTAGATCAGCCCCAGCATTTT. The chain recombines TRBV10-3 with TRBJ1-5; 8 nucleotides line up with TRBD1. CDR1 and CDR2 (germline): ENHRY, SYGVKD. J was trimmed by 5 bases and V by 11 bases; bases with no gene match: 8. The CDR3 has 13 amino acids.

V gene TRBV27 combines with J gene TRBJ1-1; 10 nucleotides match TRBD1. CDR1 MNHEY and CDR2 SMNVEV come from the germline V gene (reference sequence). The CDR3 is 14 amino acids. The V segment lost 7 bases and the J segment 8 bases; nucleotides outside the gene matches: 10. CDR3 nucleotide sequence: TGTGCCAGCATTTCCGGGACAGGGGTGACCGAAGCTTTCTTT. Its protein product is CASISGTGVTEAFF.